These 2 T cell receptor beta chains originate from one sample sequenced in a study of T cell changes during pregnancy in multiple sclerosis (dated by TCRdb to the late 2010s). The method was the immunoSEQ multiplex PCR assay. Imported from immuneACCESS, the table was reduced by TCRdb to in-frame sequences with V and J called. These copies leave out some clones; in studies compared against another copy, an unresolved V gene accounts for under half, and the cause of the remainder is not known. This sample holds about 28,000 clones; roughly nine tenths were observed only once. Roughly 5.2% of the sample goes to the ten largest clones. The sequences come from peripheral blood, collected in the first trimester of pregnancy. These receptors originate from a female donor in good health, enrolled as a control in a pregnancy study.

The chain is built from TRBV5-1 and TRBJ2-4; 9 nucleotides agree with TRBD1. CDR3 length: 18 residues. CDR1 is SGHRS, CDR2 YFSETQ, per germline. The ends lost 0 bases at V and 6 bases at J; junction bases unmatched: 13. The CDR3 reads CASSLGPTGGGGGNIQYF. The CDR3 region has the DNA TGCGCCAGCAGCTTGGGCCCTACAGGGGGCGGAGGGGGAAACATTCAGTACTTC. The full variable domain, in which reference TRBV5-1 and TRBJ2-4 provide the parts outside the CDR3, is KAGVTQTPRYLIKTRGQQVTLSCSPISGHRSVSWYQQTPGQGLQFLFEYFSETQRNKGNFPGRFSGRQFSNSRSEMNVSTLELGDSALYLCASSLGPTGGGGGNIQYFGAGTRLSVL.

V and J are TRBV5-1 and TRBJ1-4, with 8 bases lining up with TRBD1. The V segment lost 0 bases and the J segment 1 base; nucleotides outside the gene matches: 5. CDR1 SGHRS and CDR2 YFSETQ come from the germline V gene. CDR3 length: 17 residues. The CDR3 sequence is CASSLGSGGGTNEKLFF. CDR3 nucleotide sequence: TGCGCCAGCAGCTTGGGATCAGGGGGCGGAACTAATGAAAAACTGTTTTTT.